The sequence of this TCR beta chain was determined in a study of T cell changes during pregnancy in multiple sclerosis. CDR1 and CDR2 from the germline V gene are SGHTA and FQGTGA. The CDR3 sequence is 16 residues long. Unmatched junction bases numbered 4, after V lost 5 bases and J lost 0 bases. In this sample, this clone turned up once. Sequenced by immunoSEQ multiplex PCR; TCRdb stores in-frame clones only, minus some. The sample contains 35,000 to 40,000 clones, roughly nine tenths of which appear only once. The chain carries TRBV7-3 and TRBJ2-6, with TRBD1 identical over 7 bases. Sequencing used CD4+ T cells from peripheral blood mononuclear cells, obtained after pregnancy. This receptor was taken from a female donor in good health, enrolled as a control in a pregnancy study. The CDR3 is CASSRDSSSGANVLTF. CDR3 coding DNA: TGTGCCAGCAGCCGGGACAGTTCCTCTGGGGCCAACGTCCTGACTTTC.